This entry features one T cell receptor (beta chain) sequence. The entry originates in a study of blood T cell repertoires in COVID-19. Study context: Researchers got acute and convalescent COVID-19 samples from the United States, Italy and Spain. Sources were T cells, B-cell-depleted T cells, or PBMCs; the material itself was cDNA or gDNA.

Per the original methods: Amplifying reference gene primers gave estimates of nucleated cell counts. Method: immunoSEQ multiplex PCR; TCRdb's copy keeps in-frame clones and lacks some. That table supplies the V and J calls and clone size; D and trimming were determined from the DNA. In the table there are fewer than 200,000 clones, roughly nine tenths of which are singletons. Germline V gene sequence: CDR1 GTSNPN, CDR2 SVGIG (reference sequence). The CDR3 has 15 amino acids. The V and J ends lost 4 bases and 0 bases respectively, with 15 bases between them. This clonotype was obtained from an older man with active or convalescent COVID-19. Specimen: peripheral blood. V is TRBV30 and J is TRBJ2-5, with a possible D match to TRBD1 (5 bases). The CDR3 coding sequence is TGTGCCTGGAAGTTGGGGCAGACCGACCAAGAGACCCAGTACTTC. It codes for CAWKLGQTDQETQYF.